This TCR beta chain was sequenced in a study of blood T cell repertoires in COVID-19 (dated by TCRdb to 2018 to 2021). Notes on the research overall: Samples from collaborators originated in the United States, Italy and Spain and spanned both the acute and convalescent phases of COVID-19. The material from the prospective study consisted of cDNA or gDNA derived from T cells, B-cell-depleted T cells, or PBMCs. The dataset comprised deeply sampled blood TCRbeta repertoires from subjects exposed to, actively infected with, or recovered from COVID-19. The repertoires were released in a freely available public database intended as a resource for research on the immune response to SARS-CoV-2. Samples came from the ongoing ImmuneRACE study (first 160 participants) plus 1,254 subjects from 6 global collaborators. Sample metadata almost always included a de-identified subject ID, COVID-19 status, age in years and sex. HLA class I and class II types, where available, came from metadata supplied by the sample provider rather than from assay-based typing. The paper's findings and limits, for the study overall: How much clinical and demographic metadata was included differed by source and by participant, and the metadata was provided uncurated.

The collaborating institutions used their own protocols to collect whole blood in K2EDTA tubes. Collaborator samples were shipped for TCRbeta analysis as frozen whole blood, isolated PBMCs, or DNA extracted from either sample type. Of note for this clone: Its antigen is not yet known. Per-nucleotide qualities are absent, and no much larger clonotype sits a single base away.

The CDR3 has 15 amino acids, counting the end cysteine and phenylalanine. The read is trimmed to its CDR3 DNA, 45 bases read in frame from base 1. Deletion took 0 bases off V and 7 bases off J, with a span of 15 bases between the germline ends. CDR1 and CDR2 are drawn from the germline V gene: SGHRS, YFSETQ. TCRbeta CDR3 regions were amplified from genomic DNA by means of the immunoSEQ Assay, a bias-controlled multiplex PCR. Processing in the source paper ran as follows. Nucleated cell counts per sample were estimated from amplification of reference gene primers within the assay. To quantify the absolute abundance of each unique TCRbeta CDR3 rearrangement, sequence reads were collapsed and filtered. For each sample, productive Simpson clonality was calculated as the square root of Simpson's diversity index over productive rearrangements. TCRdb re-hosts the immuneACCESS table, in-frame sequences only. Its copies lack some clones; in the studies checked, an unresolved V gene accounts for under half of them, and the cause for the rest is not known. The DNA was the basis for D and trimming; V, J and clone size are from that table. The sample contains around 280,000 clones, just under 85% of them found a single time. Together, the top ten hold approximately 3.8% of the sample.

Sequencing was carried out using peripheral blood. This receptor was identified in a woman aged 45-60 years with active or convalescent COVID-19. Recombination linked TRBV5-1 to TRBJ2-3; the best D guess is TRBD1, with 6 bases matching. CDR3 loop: CASSLEIQGWNTQYF. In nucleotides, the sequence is TGCGCCAGCAGCTTGGAAATACAGGGCTGGAATACGCAGTATTTT.